This T cell receptor (beta chain) was observed in a study of T cell repertoires in cytomegalovirus infection. From the reads, TCRdb called clonotypes with MiXCR, one entry per CDR3 protein. This sample carries 150,000 to 180,000 distinct CDR3 sequences, 23% of them seen once, and the ten largest clones take 11%. In germline, CDR1 is MDHEN, CDR2 SYDVKM. CDR3 length: 16 amino acids. A note on this clonotype: The junction shows a germline mismatch at one end, possibly a read error.

This TCR derives from a human donor in good health (CMV status not recorded). Some clones in this sample may be carry-over from other donors' samples. Sequencing was performed on PBMCs. The V call is TRBV28, the J call TRBJ1-5, with TRBD1 matching 8 bases. CDR3 in amino acids: CDSSLRQGFAYQPQHF. The CDR3 bases are TGTGACAGCAGTTTAAGACAGGGGTTCGCCTATCAGCCCCAGCATTTT.